This paragraph reports one TCR beta chain. Its target is not known. Quantitative 5'-RACE with molecular barcodes was used to make the TCR beta libraries. TCRdb called the 5' RACE reads again in MiXCR, with one record for every CDR3 protein. The sample gives roughly 700,000 distinct CDR3 sequences, about 20% of which show up once; about 19% is in the top ten. The data derive from a study of CD8 T cells in ankylosing spondylitis. Study results and caveats: According to the report, clones linked to the disease were significantly enriched in matched synovial fluid samples taken from ankylosing spondylitis patients. Characteristic, it appeared, of ankylosing spondylitis blood was a TCR beta motif of roughly 8 highly homologous variants. Relatively scarce in peripheral blood, disease-linked clones were CD8+.

The sequenced sample consisted of blood, either unsorted or a sorted T cell fraction (not recorded which). The sequence came from a male donor with ankylosing spondylitis.

The CDR3 nucleotides read TGTGCCAGCAGCTTATTGGGCCCCGGTGAAGCTTTCTTT. As protein: CASSLLGPGEAFF. V gene TRBV7-9 combines with J gene TRBJ1-1, with D unclear. Trimming cost V 2 bases and J 7 bases, with 11 bases left between them. Germline V gene data show CDR1 as SEHNR and CDR2 as FQNEAQ (reference sequence). The CDR3 loop spans 13 amino acids.